What follows describes a single T cell receptor beta chain. Its specificity is not known. The sample is drawn from a study of vaccination and CD4 T cells after COVID-19. Overall study context: The study collected post-vaccine samples a median around 70 days after dose two, with a range of 14 to 241.

Points from the study as a whole: The researchers studied relatively few convalescent patients and omitted early post-infection timepoints. Rising from about 20 to 38, the median of SARS-CoV-2-reactive clonotypes did not change significantly.

The CDR3 has 17 amino acids. Germline V CDR1 and CDR2: MNHEY, SMNVEV (reference sequence). V lost 5 bases, J lost 0 bases, and 4 bases stayed unmatched. An Oncomine TCR Beta short-read assay was used to sequence the DNA from cultured CD4+ T cells. Cultured CD4+ T cells yielded the extracted genomic DNA. TCRdb re-called the PCR reads with MiXCR, one entry per CDR3 protein. The table includes 8,000 to 10,000 distinct CDR3 sequences, around 42% detected once. Treatment noted: approximately nine-day PBMC culture with coronavirus spike peptide pools or control peptides (ViraFEST assay). These CD4+ T cells came from an unexposed donor, sampled before the COVID-19 pandemic (2011-2018).

This sequence was found in a human donor in good health. The gene calls are TRBV27 and TRBJ2-6; 10 nucleotides agree with TRBD1. Sequenced: CD4+ T cells from blood, cultured in vitro. CDR3 DNA sequence: TGTGCCAGCAGTACGGGACAGGGGAGCTCTGGGGCCAACGTCCTGACTTTC. It specifies CASSTGQGSSGANVLTF. The whole variable domain, remainder taken from reference TRBV27 and TRBJ2-6, is EAQVTQNPRYLITVTGKKLTVTCSQNMNHEYMSWYRQDPGLGLRQIYYSMNVEVTDKGDVPEGYKVSRKEKRNFPLILESPSPNQTSLYFCASSTGQGSSGANVLTFGAGSRLTVL.